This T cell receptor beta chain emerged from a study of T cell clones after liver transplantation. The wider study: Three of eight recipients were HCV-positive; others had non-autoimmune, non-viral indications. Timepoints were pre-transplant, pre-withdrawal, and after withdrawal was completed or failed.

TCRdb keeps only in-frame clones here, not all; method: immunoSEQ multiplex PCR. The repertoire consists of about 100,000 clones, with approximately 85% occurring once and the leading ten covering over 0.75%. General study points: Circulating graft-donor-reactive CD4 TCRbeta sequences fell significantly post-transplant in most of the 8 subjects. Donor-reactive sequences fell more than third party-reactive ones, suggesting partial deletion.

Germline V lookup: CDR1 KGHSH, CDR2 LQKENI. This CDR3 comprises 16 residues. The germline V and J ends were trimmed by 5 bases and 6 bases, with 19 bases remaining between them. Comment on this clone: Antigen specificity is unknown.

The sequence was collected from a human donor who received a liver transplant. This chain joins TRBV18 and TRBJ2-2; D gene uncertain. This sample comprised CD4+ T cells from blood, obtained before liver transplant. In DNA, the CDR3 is TGTGCCAGCTCAACCGGAATGAACTTTGAGGCCGGGGAGCTGTTTTTT. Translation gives CASSTGMNFEAGELFF.